This T cell receptor (beta chain) originates from a study of blood T cell repertoires in COVID-19. At the level of the study: Researchers got acute and convalescent COVID-19 samples from the United States, Italy and Spain.

Trimming took 7 bases from V and 0 from J, leaving 12 bases between them. The germline CDR1 and CDR2 sequences are SGHTA and FQGNSA. The CDR3 is 14 residues long. Authors' methods: Using reference gene primer amplification, nucleated cell counts were estimated. The data were produced by immunoSEQ multiplex PCR, yet TCRdb's version contains in-frame clones alone and is incomplete. That table is the source of V, J and clone size, and D and trimming were worked out from the DNA. The repertoire consists of around 280,000 clones, with about 85% occurring once and the leading ten covering 2.2%. The V call is TRBV7-2, the J call TRBJ1-1; possibly TRBD1 for D (5 bases). The sample consisted of peripheral blood. This sequence originates from a woman aged 50 to 60 who had recovered from COVID-19. CDR3 protein: CASTQQAMNTEAFF. CDR3 in DNA: TGTGCCAGCACCCAACAGGCCATGAACACTGAAGCTTTCTTT.